This T cell receptor beta chain was profiled in a study of blood T cell repertoires in COVID-19. At the level of the study: COVID-19 samples collected from the United States, Italy and Spain covered acute and convalescent phases. Sources were T cells, B-cell-depleted T cells, or PBMCs; the material itself was cDNA or gDNA.

In the source study's methods: The authors estimated nucleated cell counts from reference gene primer amplification. Profiled with immunoSEQ multiplex PCR; TCRdb holds only in-frame clones, not every one. The V and J calls and clone size were taken over from that table, and D and trimming were inferred from the DNA. The data show over 120,000 clones, roughly nine tenths seen once. Trimming removed 3 bases from V and 7 bases from J; junction bases left unmatched: 6. This CDR3 spans 14 amino acids. Germline V gene sequence: CDR1 ENHRY, CDR2 SYGVKD. The chain is built from TRBV10-3 and TRBJ1-5; 7 positions agree with TRBD1. The TCR comes from a human donor in a cohort sampled during active COVID-19. The specimen was peripheral blood. Here the CDR3 DNA reads TGTGCCATCAGTGACTCAGGGGGAGGCCAGCCCCAGCATTTT. It codes for CAISDSGGGQPQHF.